This TCR beta chain was sequenced during a study of siplizumab effects on memory and regulatory T cells. TCRdb keeps only in-frame clones here, not all; method: immunoSEQ multiplex PCR. The sample gives about 63,000 clones, roughly 83% of which show up once; 3% to 4% is in the top ten. There are 13 residues in the CDR3. CDR1 is MNHGY and CDR2 is SVAAGI in the germline V gene. Trimming stripped 0 bases from V and 5 bases from J, with 6 bases between. The clonotype was recovered from a human donor in good health. V usage is TRBV6-9 and J usage is TRBJ2-3; D may be TRBD1 (5 bases). Input material: memory CD4+ T cells sorted from blood. CDR3 sequence: CASSYSREDTQYF. DNA for the CDR3: TGTGCCAGCAGTTATTCCAGGGAAGATACGCAGTATTTT.